This T cell receptor beta chain was captured by sequencing in a study of shared clonotypes between healthy human individuals. Turning to the study itself: Samples came from a couple of female and a few male donors aged 18 to 49. CD4 naive and memory got three plates each, CD8 naive two, CD8 memory one.

Findings of the study overall: Estimated richness values were generally larger in naive subsets than in memory subsets. Clonotypes which were not shared had lower generation probabilities than clonotypes that all four donors shared.

Worth noting for this clone: Its target is not known.

Using immunoSEQ multiplex PCR, the repertoire was profiled, and TCRdb retains in-frame clones only, with some absent. The top ten clones hold 0.11% to 0.15% of a sample with roughly 2.5 million clones, around 90% of them seen once. The germline gives CDR1 MNHNS, CDR2 SASEGT. The ends were cut back, 7 bases at V and 11 bases at J, with 20 bases in the middle. The CDR3 runs to 13 residues. The clonotype originates from a man aged 18 to 30 in good health. The chain carries TRBV6-1 and TRBJ1-1; D call uncertain. Sequencing input: naive CD4+ T cells sorted from blood. Documented subset: CD45RA+ positively selected. CDR3: CASTEPTRVGAFF. CDR3 bases: TGTGCCAGCACTGAGCCTACAAGGGTGGGCGCTTTCTTT.